This T cell receptor (beta chain) was sequenced for a study of blood T cell repertoires in COVID-19 (dated by TCRdb to between 2020 and 2021). Regarding the complete study: Samples covering the acute and convalescent phases of COVID-19 were provided by collaborators in the United States, Italy and Spain. Deeply sampled blood TCRbeta repertoires from subjects exposed to, actively infected with, or recovered from COVID-19 were included in the dataset. HLA class I and class II types, where available, came from metadata supplied by the sample provider rather than from assay-based typing. Samples were obtained from the ongoing ImmuneRACE study (first 160 participants) and from 950 to 1,500 subjects provided by 6 global collaborators. Nearly every sample came with metadata listing a de-identified subject ID, COVID-19 status, age in years and sex. A freely available public database, intended as a resource for researchers studying the immune response to SARS-CoV-2, is where the repertoires were released. The prospective study material was composed of cDNA or gDNA derived from T cells, B-cell-depleted T cells, or PBMCs.

The immunoSEQ Assay, a bias-controlled multiplex PCR, was used to amplify TCRbeta CDR3 regions from genomic DNA. As for the authors' bioinformatics: The number of nucleated cells in each sample was estimated from the amplification of reference gene primers within the assay. To quantify the absolute abundance of each unique TCRbeta CDR3 rearrangement, sequence reads were collapsed and filtered. For each sample, productive Simpson clonality was calculated by taking the square root of Simpson's diversity index across productive rearrangements. TCRdb limited this immuneACCESS table to in-frame rearrangements with V and J called. A share of clones is missing; checked studies link under half to unresolved V genes, and the rest is unexplained. D and trimming were read from the DNA, whereas the V and J calls and clone size are those reported in that table. The sample profile shows fewer than 130,000 clones; approximately 68% of them were found once. Jointly, the top ten make up 6.5% to 8.5% of the sample.

Collaborating institutions collected whole blood in K2EDTA tubes following their own protocols. For TCRbeta analysis, collaborator samples were shipped as frozen whole blood, as isolated PBMCs, or as DNA extracted from either sample type. Beyond this particular receptor, the publication reports: How much clinical and demographic metadata was included differed by source and by participant, and the metadata was provided uncurated.

Between the V and J ends, shortened by 5 bases and 5 bases respectively, the junction contains 10 bases. CDR3 length: 13 amino acids, cysteine to phenylalanine. Only CDR3 DNA remains: 39 bases, in frame from the first base. A word on this clone: Its antigen target is currently unknown. Base qualities are not provided; no much larger clone lies one nucleotide away.

The sample comprised peripheral blood. The clonotype was recovered from a woman aged 60-70 years with acute or convalescent COVID-19. The chain links TRBV12-3 or TRBV12-4 with TRBJ1-5; the D segment could be TRBD1, given 6 matching bases. In nucleotides, the sequence is TGTGCCAGCAGTACAGGGATGCATCAGCCCCAGCATTTT. This yields the protein CASSTGMHQPQHF.